This T cell receptor beta chain was profiled in a study of T cell changes during pregnancy in multiple sclerosis. The CDR3 is made up of 15 amino acids. With 4 bases clipped from V and 4 bases from J, the junction kept 7 bases outside the gene matches. The V gene's germline CDR1 is SGHRS and CDR2 YFSETQ. Repertoires were generated with immunoSEQ multiplex PCR, while TCRdb's copy carries only in-frame clones and drops some. The table lists about 59,000 clones, around 94% of them singletons, with about 2.5% in the top ten. The TCR comes from a female donor with multiple sclerosis, enrolled in a pregnancy study. The chain joins TRBV5-1 to TRBJ2-1; 8 bases are a match to TRBD1. The source was CD8+ T cells from peripheral blood mononuclear cells, collected after pregnancy. Written as DNA, the CDR3 is TGCGCCAGCAGCCAGGACAGGGTATTGTACAATGAGCAGTTCTTC. Protein: CASSQDRVLYNEQFF. The entire variable domain, with the rest obtained from reference TRBV5-1 and TRBJ2-1, is as follows: KAGVTQTPRYLIKTRGQQVTLSCSPISGHRSVSWYQQTPGQGLQFLFEYFSETQRNKGNFPGRFSGRQFSNSRSEMNVSTLELGDSALYLCASSQDRVLYNEQFFGPGTRLTVL.